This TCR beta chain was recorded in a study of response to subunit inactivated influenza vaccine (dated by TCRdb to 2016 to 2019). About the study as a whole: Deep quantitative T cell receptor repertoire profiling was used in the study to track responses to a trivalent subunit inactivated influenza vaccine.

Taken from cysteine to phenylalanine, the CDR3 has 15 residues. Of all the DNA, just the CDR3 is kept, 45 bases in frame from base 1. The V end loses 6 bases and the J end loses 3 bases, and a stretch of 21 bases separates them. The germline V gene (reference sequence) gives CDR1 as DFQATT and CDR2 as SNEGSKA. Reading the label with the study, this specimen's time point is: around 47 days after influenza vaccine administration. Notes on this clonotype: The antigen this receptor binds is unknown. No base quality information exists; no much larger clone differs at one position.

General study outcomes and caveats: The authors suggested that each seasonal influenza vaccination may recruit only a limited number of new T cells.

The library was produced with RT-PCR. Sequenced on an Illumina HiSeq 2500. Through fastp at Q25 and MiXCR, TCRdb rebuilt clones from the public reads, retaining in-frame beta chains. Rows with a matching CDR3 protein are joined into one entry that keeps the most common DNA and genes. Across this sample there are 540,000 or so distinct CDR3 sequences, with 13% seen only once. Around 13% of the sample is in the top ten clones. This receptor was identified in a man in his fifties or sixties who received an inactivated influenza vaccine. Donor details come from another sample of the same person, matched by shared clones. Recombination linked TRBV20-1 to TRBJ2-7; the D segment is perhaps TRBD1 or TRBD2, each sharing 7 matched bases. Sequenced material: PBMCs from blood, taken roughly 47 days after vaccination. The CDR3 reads CSAKGARGAHYEQYF. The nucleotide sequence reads TGCAGTGCAAAGGGGGCCCGGGGGGCCCACTACGAGCAGTACTTC.